These 9 T cell receptor beta chains came from one sample sequenced in a study of T cell responses to AZD1222 COVID-19 vaccine. Sequenced by immunoSEQ multiplex PCR; TCRdb stores in-frame clones only, minus some. The profile shows roughly 99,000 clones, roughly 87% of them singletons. Here the sequenced sample was peripheral blood, taken 28 days after the second AZD1222 dose. Every receptor here comes from an adult who received the AZD1222 COVID-19 vaccine.

This clone came up a few times. This rearrangement joins TRBV7-8 to TRBJ1-2; no clear D gene. Germline V gene sequence: CDR1 SGHVS, CDR2 FQNEAQ. With 1 base removed from V and 9 bases from J, the gap between germline ends came to 6 bases. This CDR3 has 11 amino acids. CDR3 coding DNA: TGTGCCAGCAGCTTAGGTGGCCGCTACACCTTC. Its protein product is CASSLGGRYTF.

The rearrangement links TRBV5-1 to TRBJ1-3; 7 positions agree with TRBD1. V shed 3 bases and J 4 bases; nucleotides not matched to a gene: 13. This CDR3 contains 17 residues. CDR1 is SGHRS, CDR2 YFSETQ, per germline. The CDR3 reads CASSSNPPTGSGNTIYF. As DNA, the CDR3 is TGCGCCAGCAGCTCGAACCCCCCGACAGGGTCCGGAAACACCATATATTTT.

The chain has TRBV24-1 and TRBJ2-3, with D perhaps TRBD1 (5 bases). The CDR3 has 14 residues. V dropped 7 bases and J dropped 1 base, with 11 bases sitting between them. CDR1 and CDR2 from the germline V gene are KGHDR and SFDVKD. The chain's CDR3 is CATRGPLGTDTQYF. The CDR3 DNA sequence: TGTGCCACCAGGGGGCCATTGGGCACAGATACGCAGTATTTT.

This clone has a single count. The rearrangement joins TRBV10-3 to TRBJ2-7; D not resolved. Germline CDR1 ENHRY, CDR2 SYGVKD. V was pared by 6 bases and J by 1 base, with 4 bases between. This CDR3 has 11 amino acids. The CDR3 DNA follows: TGTGCCATCAGCCGATCCTACGAGCAGTACTTC. It encodes CAISRSYEQYF.

V is TRBV12-3 or TRBV12-4 and J is TRBJ1-4; D unclear. The CDR3 covers 13 residues. V dropped 3 bases and J dropped 3 bases, with 5 bases sitting between them. CDR3 DNA sequence: TGTGCCAGCAGTTTTAATTCTAATGAAAAACTGTTTTTT. It is translated as CASSFNSNEKLFF.

This chain joins TRBV6-5 and TRBJ2-1, with TRBD2 matching 14 bases. Germline lookup yields CDR1 MNHEY and CDR2 SVGAGI. This CDR3 contains 14 residues. Trimming at V came to 6 bases and at J to 12 bases, leaving 7 bases not matched to a gene. CDR3 DNA: TGTGCCAGCAGCCCCCGACTAGCGGGAGGGGGGCAGTTCTTC. Translating gives CASSPRLAGGGQFF.

The rearrangement links TRBV7-9 to TRBJ1-2; D may be TRBD1 (5 bases). Germline V CDR1 and CDR2: SEHNR, FQNEAQ (reference sequence). V dropped 5 bases and J dropped 8 bases, with 12 bases sitting between them. The CDR3 sequence is 12 residues long. CDR3 sequence (DNA): TGTGCCAGCAGCGCCGGTGGGGGAGGCTACACCTTC. It is translated as CASSAGGGGYTF.

The rearrangement joins TRBV7-9 to TRBJ1-4; 7 positions agree with TRBD1. This CDR3 region has 17 residues. Looked up from germline, CDR1 is SEHNR and CDR2 is FQNEAQ (reference sequence). V trimming: 5 bases; J trimming: 8 bases; junction bases outside the gene matches: 17. The CDR3 sequence: CASSPGTALITGEKLFF. CDR3 nucleotide sequence: TGTGCCAGCAGCCCCGGGACAGCCCTAATCACTGGGGAAAAACTGTTTTTT.

This chain links TRBV6-5 with TRBJ2-7; D may match TRBD1 or TRBD2 (7 bases each). This CDR3 has 15 residues. Germline CDR1 MNHEY, CDR2 SVGAGI. V was pared by 6 bases and J by 6 bases, with 21 bases between. The CDR3 region has the DNA TGTGCCAGCAGCAATGCAGGGGGGGCTAAGGGCGAGCAGTACTTC. Translated, it gives CASSNAGGAKGEQYF.